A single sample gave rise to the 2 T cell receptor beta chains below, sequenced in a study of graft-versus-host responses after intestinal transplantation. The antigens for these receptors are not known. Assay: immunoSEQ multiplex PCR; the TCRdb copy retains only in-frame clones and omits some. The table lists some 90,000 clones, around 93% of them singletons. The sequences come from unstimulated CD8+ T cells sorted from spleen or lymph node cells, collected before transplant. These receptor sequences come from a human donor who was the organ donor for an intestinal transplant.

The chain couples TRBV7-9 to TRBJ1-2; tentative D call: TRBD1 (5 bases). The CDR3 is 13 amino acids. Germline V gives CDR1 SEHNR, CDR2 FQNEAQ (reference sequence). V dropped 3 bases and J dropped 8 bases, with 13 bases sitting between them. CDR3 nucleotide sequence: TGTGCCAGCAGCTTTAGGCCCTACAGGGGCTACACCTTC. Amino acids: CASSFRPYRGYTF.

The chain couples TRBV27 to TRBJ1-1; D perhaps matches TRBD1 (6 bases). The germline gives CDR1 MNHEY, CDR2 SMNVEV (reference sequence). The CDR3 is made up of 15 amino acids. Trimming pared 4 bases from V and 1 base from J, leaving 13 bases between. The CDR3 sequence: CASSSPRTENTEAFF. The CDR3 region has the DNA TGTGCCAGCAGTTCTCCGCGGACAGAGAACACTGAAGCTTTCTTT.